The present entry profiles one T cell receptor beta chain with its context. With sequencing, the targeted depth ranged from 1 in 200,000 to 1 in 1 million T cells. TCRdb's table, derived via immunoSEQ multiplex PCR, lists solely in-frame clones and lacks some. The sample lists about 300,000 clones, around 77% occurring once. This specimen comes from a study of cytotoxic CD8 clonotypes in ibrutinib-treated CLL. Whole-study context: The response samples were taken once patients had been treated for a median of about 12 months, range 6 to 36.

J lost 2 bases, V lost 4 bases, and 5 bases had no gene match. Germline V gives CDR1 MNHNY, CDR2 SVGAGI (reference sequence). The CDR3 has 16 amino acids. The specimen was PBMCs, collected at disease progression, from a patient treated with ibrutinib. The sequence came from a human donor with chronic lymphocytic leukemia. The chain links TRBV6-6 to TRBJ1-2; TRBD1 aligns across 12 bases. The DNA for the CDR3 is TGTGCCAGCAGTTCCGGGACAGGGGGCTGGAACTATGGCTACACCTTC. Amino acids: CASSSGTGGWNYGYTF.